The rows below give T cell receptor beta chains drawn from one sample of a study of T cells in Graves' hyperthyroidism and ophthalmopathy. TCRdb fed the multiplex PCR reads into MiXCR, producing one record per CDR3 protein. The repertoire includes approximately 380,000 distinct CDR3 sequences, about a fifth of them detected once, and 40% to 45% sits in the top ten. The sequenced sample was blood. The receptors originated from a man aged 18 to 35 with Graves' ophthalmopathy. The CDR3 runs from the conserved cysteine through the conserved F or W. D genes are given only for firm matches. The listing skips clone size in some rows; elsewhere it reads once, few, many or a size class.

d_call	j_call	clone_size	v_call	cdr3_nt	cdr3_aa
TRBD2	TRBJ2-5	.	TRBV3-1	TGTGCCAGCAGCTCACTGACTAGCGGGGTAGTAGGGGAGACCCAGTACTTC	CASSSLTSGVVGETQYF
.	TRBJ2-3	many	TRBV11-3	TGTGCCAGCAGCGCGGGGGCGGTCACAGATACGCAGTATTTT	CASSAGAVTDTQYF
.	TRBJ2-2	few	TRBV2	TGTGCCAGCAGTGAAGCGCGAAAGGCCGGGGAGCTGTTTTTT	CASSEARKAGELFF
.	TRBJ1-2	many	TRBV7-2	TGTGCCAGCAGCCCTTTTTGGGCTGGGGCCTATGGCTACACCTTC	CASSPFWAGAYGYTF
.	TRBJ1-4	.	TRBV15	TGTGCCACCAGCAGCCCACCAGCTAATGAAAAACTGTTTTTT	CATSSPPANEKLFF
.	TRBJ1-1	many	TRBV7-9	TGTGCCAGCAGCTTCTCGCGGGGGGCAAACACTGAAGCTTTCTTT	CASSFSRGANTEAFF
.	TRBJ2-5	many	TRBV12-5	TGTGCTAGTGGTCTCGGGCAAGAGACCCAGTACTTC	CASGLGQETQYF
.	TRBJ2-6	few	TRBV2	TGTGCCAGCACCGTCGATTGGGCCGGGGCCAACGTCCTGACTTTC	CASTVDWAGANVLTF
TRBD2	TRBJ2-5	.	TRBV20-1	TGCAGTGCGGCGGTAGCGGGGGGAAGGGGGTCCCTACAAGAGACCCAGTACTTC	CSAAVAGGRGSLQETQYF
TRBD1	TRBJ2-7	many	TRBV6-1	TGTGCCAGCAAAACCGGGACAGGCGCCTACGAGCAGTACTTC	CASKTGTGAYEQYF
TRBD2	TRBJ2-5	few	TRBV2	TGTGCCAGTGGACTAGCGGGACGGCACTTC	CASGLAGRHF
TRBD1	TRBJ1-6	once	TRBV7-9	TGTGCCTCCCGACAGGGGACCTCACCCCTCCACTTT	CASRQGTSPLHF
.	TRBJ2-3	.	TRBV10-3	TGTGCCATCAAGTCACGGGGGAGCACAGATACGCAGTATTTT	CAIKSRGSTDTQYF
TRBD1	TRBJ2-1	few	TRBV3-1	TGTGCCAGCAGCTACGGGACAGGGGCAAATGAGCAGTTCTTC	CASSYGTGANEQFF
.	TRBJ2-3	many	TRBV6-5	TGTGCCAGCAGTTCCTCCGGGGGGCTAACAGATACGCAGTATTTT	CASSSSGGLTDTQYF
TRBD2	TRBJ2-3	few	TRBV4-1	TGCGCCAGCAGCCAAGAGTGGAGCGGGGGATATACGCAGTATTTT	CASSQEWSGGYTQYF
.	TRBJ1-1	many	TRBV3-1	TGTGCCAGCAGCCAAGGAGTGGATGGGAGCACTGAAGCTTTCTTT	CASSQGVDGSTEAFF
.	TRBJ1-1	many	TRBV10-3	TGTGCCATCAGTGAGGTAGCACTGAACACTGAAGCTTTCTTT	CAISEVALNTEAFF
TRBD1	TRBJ1-1	many	TRBV28	TGTGCCAGCAGTTCGTCGGACAGGTGGGCTTTCTTT	CASSSSDRWAFF
.	TRBJ2-7	many	TRBV11-2	TGTGCCAGCAGCTTAGAGGTTGGCCTCGAGCAGTACTTC	CASSLEVGLEQYF
.	TRBJ2-5	.	TRBV28	TGTGCCAGCAACTGGGGGGGGAGGGGGGAGACCCAGTACTTC	CASNWGGRGETQYF
.	TRBJ1-1	.	TRBV15	TGTGCCACCAGCAGATACCCGGCTGAAGCTTTCTTT	CATSRYPAEAFF
TRBD1	TRBJ2-5	many	TRBV12-3/TRBV12-4	TGTGCCAGCAGCCCAGACAGGGGGCAAGAGACCCAGTACTTC	CASSPDRGQETQYF
.	TRBJ2-2	few	TRBV11-2	TGTGCCAGCAGCTTAGATGGGTGGGGGCCCCCGGGCACCGGGGAGCTGTTTTTT	CASSLDGWGPPGTGELFF
TRBD2	TRBJ2-5	many	TRBV3-1	TGTGCCAGCAGCCAAGATCTAGGGGTAGCGGGGAGTCAAGAGACCCAGTACTTC	CASSQDLGVAGSQETQYF
TRBD2	TRBJ2-3	many	TRBV27	TGTGCCAGCAGTTCTAGCGGGGGGGCCGGAGCAGATACGCAGTATTTT	CASSSSGGAGADTQYF
.	TRBJ1-5	many	TRBV7-6	TGTGCCAGCAGCCGCCCCACCCGGGGGGCGCGAGGCAATCAGCCCCAGCATTTT	CASSRPTRGARGNQPQHF